These 18 T cell receptor beta chains came from one sample sequenced in a study of monozygotic twins with inflammatory bowel disease. After re-calling the 5' RACE reads, TCRdb lists one entry per CDR3 protein, DNA absent. Here the sample table reports 95,000 to 110,000 distinct CDR3 sequences. Sequenced: blood. These receptors came from a human donor with ulcerative colitis or Crohn's disease, or a healthy co-twin of an affected twin (not recorded which).

The chain uses TRBV6-5 and TRBJ1-1; there is no DNA to check the TCRdb D call of TRBD1. This CDR3 region has 13 residues. Germline V gives CDR1 MNHEY, CDR2 SVGAGI. CDR3 sequence: CASVRLSSTEAFF.

The chain employs TRBV7-2 and TRBJ1-1; TCRdb lists TRBD1, though no DNA is available to test this call. This CDR3 is 16 amino acids long. Germline V CDR1 and CDR2: SGHTA, FQGNSA. The CDR3 region is CASSFPQGGMNTEAFF. Supplemented by reference TRBV7-2 and TRBJ1-1, the full variable domain reads GAGVSQSPSNKVTEKGKDVELRCDPISGHTALYWYRQSLGQGLEFLIYFQGNSAPDKSGLPSDRFSAERTGGSVSTLTIQRTQQEDSAVYLCASSFPQGGMNTEAFFGQGTRLTVV.

The rearrangement uses TRBV20-1 and TRBJ1-2; checking the TCRdb D call of TRBD1 is not possible without DNA. The CDR3 is 14 amino acids. Per germline, CDR1 DFQATT and CDR2 SNEGSKA (reference sequence). The chain's CDR3 is CSAKTAGINYGYTF.

The J gene is TRBJ1-2, the V gene TRBV7-9. This CDR3 contains 13 residues. From germline, CDR1 is SEHNR and CDR2 FQNEAQ (reference sequence). The CDR3 loop reads CASSPPDSYGYTF.

The rearrangement uses TRBV6-5 and TRBJ2-7. Looked up from germline, CDR1 is MNHEY and CDR2 is SVGAGI. This CDR3 region has 13 residues. The CDR3 spells CASSYSGIYEQYF.

V and J are TRBV7-2 and TRBJ1-1. Germline V gives CDR1 SGHTA, CDR2 FQGNSA. The CDR3 has 15 residues. CDR3 residues: CASSLGREKNTEAFF.

The rearrangement uses TRBV11-2 and TRBJ2-3; with no DNA, the TCRdb D assignment of TRBD2 cannot be verified. The CDR3 totals 14 residues. Germline CDR1 SGHAT, CDR2 FQNNGV. The CDR3 sequence is CASSPGTSKGVQYF.

This chain connects TRBV28 to TRBJ2-7; TCRdb proposes TRBD1, but this gene call is untestable without DNA. The CDR3 extends over 15 amino acids. CDR1 and CDR2 (germline): MDHEN, SYDVKM. CDR3 residues: CASIPRAITSYEQYF.

V and J are TRBV4-3 and TRBJ2-1; the TCRdb D gene call, TRBD2, has no DNA to confirm it. CDR1 is LGHNA and CDR2 is YSLEER in the germline V gene. CDR3 size: 15 residues. CDR3 amino acids: CASSQSSGIGDDQFF.

The rearrangement links TRBV20-1 to TRBJ2-1; TCRdb proposes TRBD2, but this gene call is untestable without DNA. From germline, CDR1 is DFQATT and CDR2 SNEGSKA (reference sequence). The CDR3 totals 16 residues. The CDR3 reads CSARAPSGEHYNEQFF.

The J gene is TRBJ2-3, the V gene TRBV27; with no DNA, the TCRdb D assignment of TRBD1 cannot be verified. This CDR3 spans 16 amino acids. Germline lookup yields CDR1 MNHEY and CDR2 SMNVEV (reference sequence). This CDR3 reads CASSLGGRRGTDTQYF.

V and J are TRBV5-4 and TRBJ2-3; lacking DNA, the TRBD1 call made by TCRdb goes unchecked. In germline, CDR1 is SGHNT, CDR2 YYREEE (reference sequence). The CDR3 covers 15 residues. The chain's CDR3 is CASSTEGGGTDTQYF. Based on the CDR3 plus reference TRBV5-4 and TRBJ2-3, the full variable domain is ETGVTQSPTHLIKTRGQQVTLRCSSQSGHNTVSWYQQALGQGPQFIFQYYREEENGRGNFPPRFSGLQFPNYSSELNVNALELDDSALYLCASSTEGGGTDTQYFGPGTRLTVL.

The V and J genes are TRBV5-1 and TRBJ2-1; TCRdb names TRBD2, which stays unverified in the absence of DNA. The CDR3 consists of 15 residues. Germline V gene lookup returns CDR1 SGHRS and CDR2 YFSETQ. The CDR3 sequence: CASSSGTSGGFEQFF.

V gene TRBV27 combines with J gene TRBJ2-7; TCRdb gives TRBD2 as the D gene, but with no DNA this cannot be confirmed. This CDR3 contains 14 residues. Germline V gene lookup returns CDR1 MNHEY and CDR2 SMNVEV (reference sequence). CDR3 sequence: CASSSQAGTYEQYF.

The V and J genes are TRBV7-8 and TRBJ2-5. The CDR3 is 13 residues long. The germline gives CDR1 SGHVS, CDR2 FQNEAQ. CDR3 region: CASSPQPEQTQYF.

This chain connects TRBV6-5 to TRBJ2-3; TCRdb lists TRBD1, though no DNA is available to test this call. Germline values: CDR1 MNHEY, CDR2 SVGAGI. The CDR3 loop spans 12 amino acids. This chain's CDR3 is CASRGRGNTQYF.

The chain carries TRBV11-2 and TRBJ2-7. CDR1 and CDR2 from the germline V gene are SGHAT and FQNNGV. CDR3 length: 13 residues. This CDR3 reads CASSLALVAEQYF.

This chain uses TRBV12-3 or TRBV12-4 with TRBJ1-5; the TCRdb call, TRBD1, lacks DNA for checking. The CDR3 consists of 15 residues. Here the CDR3 reads CASSPRDRAEGPQHF.